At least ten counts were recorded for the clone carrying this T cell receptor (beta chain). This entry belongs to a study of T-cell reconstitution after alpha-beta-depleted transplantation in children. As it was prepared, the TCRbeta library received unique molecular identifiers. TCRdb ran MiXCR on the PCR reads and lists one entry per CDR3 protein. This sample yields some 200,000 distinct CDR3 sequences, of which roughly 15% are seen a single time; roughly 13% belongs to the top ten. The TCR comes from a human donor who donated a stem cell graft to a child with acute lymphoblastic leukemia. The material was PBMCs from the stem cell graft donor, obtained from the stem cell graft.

In nucleotides, the CDR3 is TGTGCCATCAGTGTCGAGGGGAACTCCTACGAGCAGTACTTC. Its translation is CAISVEGNSYEQYF. This sequence joins TRBV10-3 and TRBJ2-7; TRBD1 or TRBD2 may be the D gene (5 bases each). Trimming shortened V by 4 bases and J by 0 bases, and 10 bases separated the two germline ends. The germline V gene has CDR1 ENHRY and CDR2 SYGVKD. The CDR3 has 14 residues.